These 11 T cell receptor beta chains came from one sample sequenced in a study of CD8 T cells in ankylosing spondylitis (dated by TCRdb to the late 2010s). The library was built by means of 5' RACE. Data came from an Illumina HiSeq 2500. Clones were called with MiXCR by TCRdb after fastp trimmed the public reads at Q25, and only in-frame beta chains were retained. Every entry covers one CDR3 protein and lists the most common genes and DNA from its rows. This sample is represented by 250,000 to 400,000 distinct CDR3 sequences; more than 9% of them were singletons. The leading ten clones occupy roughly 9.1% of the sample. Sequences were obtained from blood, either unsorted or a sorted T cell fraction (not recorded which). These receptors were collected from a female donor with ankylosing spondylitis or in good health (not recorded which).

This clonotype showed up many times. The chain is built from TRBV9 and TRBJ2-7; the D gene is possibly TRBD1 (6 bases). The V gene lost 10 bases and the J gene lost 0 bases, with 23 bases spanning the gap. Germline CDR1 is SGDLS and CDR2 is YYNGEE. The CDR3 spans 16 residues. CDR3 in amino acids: CAGQEQGALSSYEQYF. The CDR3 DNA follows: TGTGCCGGCCAAGAACAGGGCGCTCTTAGCTCCTACGAGCAGTACTTC.

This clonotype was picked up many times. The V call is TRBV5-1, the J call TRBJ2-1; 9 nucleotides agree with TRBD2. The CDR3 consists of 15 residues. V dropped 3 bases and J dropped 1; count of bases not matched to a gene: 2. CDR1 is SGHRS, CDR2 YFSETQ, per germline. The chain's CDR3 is CASSSAGGSYNEQFF. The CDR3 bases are TGCGCCAGCAGCTCCGCGGGGGGGTCCTACAATGAGCAGTTCTTC.

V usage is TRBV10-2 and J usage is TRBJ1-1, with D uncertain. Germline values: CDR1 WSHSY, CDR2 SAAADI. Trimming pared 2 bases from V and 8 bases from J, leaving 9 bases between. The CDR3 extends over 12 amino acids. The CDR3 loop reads CASSEPRLEAFF. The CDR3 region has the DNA TGCGCCAGCAGTGAGCCCAGATTGGAAGCTTTCTTT.

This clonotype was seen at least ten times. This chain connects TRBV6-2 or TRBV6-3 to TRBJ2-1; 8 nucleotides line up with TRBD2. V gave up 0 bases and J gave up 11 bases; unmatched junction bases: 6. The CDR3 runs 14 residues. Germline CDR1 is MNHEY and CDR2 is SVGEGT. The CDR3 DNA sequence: TGTGCCAGCAGTTACTCAGGGTCGGGGGGGAAGCAGTTCTTC. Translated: CASSYSGSGGKQFF.

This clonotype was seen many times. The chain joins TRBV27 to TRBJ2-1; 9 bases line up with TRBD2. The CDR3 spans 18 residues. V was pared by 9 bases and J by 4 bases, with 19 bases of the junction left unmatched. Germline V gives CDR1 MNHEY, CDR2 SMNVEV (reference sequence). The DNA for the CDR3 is TGTGCCAGTCGTCTTGGACTAGCGTTGGGAGTGGGATACAATGAGCAGTTCTTC. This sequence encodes CASRLGLALGVGYNEQFF.

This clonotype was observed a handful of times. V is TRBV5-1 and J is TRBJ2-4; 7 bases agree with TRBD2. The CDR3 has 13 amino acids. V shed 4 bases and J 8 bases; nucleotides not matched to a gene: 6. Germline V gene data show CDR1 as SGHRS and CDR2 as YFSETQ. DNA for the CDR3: TGCGCCAGCAGCCGGAGGGAGGGTGACATTCAGTACTTC. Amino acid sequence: CASSRREGDIQYF.

CDR3 sequence (DNA): TGTGCCAGCAGTCCTACTACAGGGAGCCCCCAGGAGCCCCAGCATTTT. Residues: CASSPTTGSPQEPQHF. V usage is TRBV6-1 and J usage is TRBJ1-5; possibly TRBD1 for D (6 bases). There are 16 residues in the CDR3. CDR1 MNHNS and CDR2 SASEGT come from the germline V gene. V was pared by 5 bases and J by 8 bases, with 22 bases between.

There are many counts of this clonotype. CDR3 nucleotides: TGTGCCAGCAGTTTAAGGACGGGACCCTACGAGCAGTACTTC. Translating it yields CASSLRTGPYEQYF. This chain connects TRBV12-3 or TRBV12-4 to TRBJ2-7; possibly TRBD1 or TRBD2 for D (5 bases each). The CDR3 length is 14 residues. The germline V and J ends were trimmed by 2 bases and 2 bases, with 10 bases remaining between them.

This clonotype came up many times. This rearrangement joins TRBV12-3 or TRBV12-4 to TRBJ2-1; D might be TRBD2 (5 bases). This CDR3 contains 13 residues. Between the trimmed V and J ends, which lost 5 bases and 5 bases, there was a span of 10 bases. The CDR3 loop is CASSDGKNNEQFF. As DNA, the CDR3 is TGTGCCAGCAGTGACGGGAAGAACAATGAGCAGTTCTTC.

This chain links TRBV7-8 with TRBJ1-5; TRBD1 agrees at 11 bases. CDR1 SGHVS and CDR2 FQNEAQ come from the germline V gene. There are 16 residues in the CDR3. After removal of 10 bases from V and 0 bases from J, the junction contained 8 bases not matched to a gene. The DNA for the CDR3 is TGTGCCACCGGGACAGGGGGATCTTATAGCAATCAGCCCCAGCATTTT. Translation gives CATGTGGSYSNQPQHF.

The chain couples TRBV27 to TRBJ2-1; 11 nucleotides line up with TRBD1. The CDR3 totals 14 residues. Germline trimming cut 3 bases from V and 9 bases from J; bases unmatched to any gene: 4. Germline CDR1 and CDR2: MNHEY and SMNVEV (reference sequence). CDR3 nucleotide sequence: TGTGCCAGCAGTTTGTGGACAGGGGGCTTTGAGCAGTTCTTC. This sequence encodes CASSLWTGGFEQFF.